This TCR beta chain was observed in a study of shared clonotypes between healthy human individuals. Study at large: Two women and a few men aged 18 to 49 made up the donors.

A word on this clone: Its matching antigen is unknown.

Ten immunoSEQ deep assay plates held the unsorted PBMC DNA. In the original processing: Quality scores were absent from the junction-only immunoSEQ sequences, so filtering differed. Method: immunoSEQ multiplex PCR; TCRdb's copy keeps in-frame clones and lacks some. Clone size and V and J calls were adopted from that table, with D and trimming inferred from the DNA. This repertoire shows about 490,000 clones, 79% found once; its top ten account for approximately 12%. Overall study findings and caveats: Only blood samples were collected, and tissue repertoires likely differ.

Germline V lookup: CDR1 ENHRY, CDR2 SYGVKD. The CDR3 covers 14 residues. Trimming stripped 6 bases from V and 2 bases from J, with 10 bases between. The source is a woman in her 40s in good health. Some clones in this sample may be carry-over from other donors' samples. The sequenced sample consisted of PBMCs. The chain carries TRBV10-3 and TRBJ2-2; no clear D gene. The CDR3 DNA reads TGTGCCATCAGGTATGGGGAAAACACCGGGGAGCTGTTTTTT. Translation gives CAIRYGENTGELFF.